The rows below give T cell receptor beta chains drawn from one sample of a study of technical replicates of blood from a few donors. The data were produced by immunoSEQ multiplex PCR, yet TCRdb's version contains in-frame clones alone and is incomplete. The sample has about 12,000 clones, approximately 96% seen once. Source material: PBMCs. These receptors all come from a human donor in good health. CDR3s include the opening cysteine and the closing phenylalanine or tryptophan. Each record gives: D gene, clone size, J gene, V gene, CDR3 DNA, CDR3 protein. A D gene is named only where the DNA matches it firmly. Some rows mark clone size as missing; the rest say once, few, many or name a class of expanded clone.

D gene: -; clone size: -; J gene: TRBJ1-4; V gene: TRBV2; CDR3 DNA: TGTGCCAGCTTTTCGGGGTGGGATGAAAAACTGTTTTTT; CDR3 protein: CASFSGWDEKLFF
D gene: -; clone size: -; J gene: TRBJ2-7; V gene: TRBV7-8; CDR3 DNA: TGTGCCAGCAGCTTAGAAGGAGTGAGATTGGGGCAGTACTTC; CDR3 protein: CASSLEGVRLGQYF
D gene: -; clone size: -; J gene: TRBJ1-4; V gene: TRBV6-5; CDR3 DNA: TGTGCCAGCATTGGCCCCGGGAGAAAACTGTTTTTT; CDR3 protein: CASIGPGRKLFF
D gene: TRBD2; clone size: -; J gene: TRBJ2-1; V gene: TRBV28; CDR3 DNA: TGTGCCAGCCCCCCCCACCCGGGGGGGGCGGATGAGCAGTTCTTC; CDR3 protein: CASPPHPGGADEQFF
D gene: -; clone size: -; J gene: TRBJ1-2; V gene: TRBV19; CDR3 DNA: TGTGCCAGTAGGCAAACAGGCGTCTATGGCTACACCTTC; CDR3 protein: CASRQTGVYGYTF
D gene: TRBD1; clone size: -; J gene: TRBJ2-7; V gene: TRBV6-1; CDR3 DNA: TGTGCCAGCAGCCACGGACAGGGTGTGCAGTACGAGCAGTACTTC; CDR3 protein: CASSHGQGVQYEQYF
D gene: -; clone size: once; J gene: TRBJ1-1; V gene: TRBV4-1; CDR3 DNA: TGCGCCAGCAGCCTTAGACAGGAGCTTAACACTGAAGCTTTCTTT; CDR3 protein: CASSLRQELNTEAFF
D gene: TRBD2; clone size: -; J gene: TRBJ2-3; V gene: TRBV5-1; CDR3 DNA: TGCGCCAGCAGCCTGGGACTAGCGGGATTTGGGTCAGATACGCAGTATTTT; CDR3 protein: CASSLGLAGFGSDTQYF
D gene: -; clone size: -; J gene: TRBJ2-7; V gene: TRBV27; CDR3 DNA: TGTGCCAGCAGTTTAACTCCGGAGGGCGAGCAGTACTTC; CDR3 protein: CASSLTPEGEQYF
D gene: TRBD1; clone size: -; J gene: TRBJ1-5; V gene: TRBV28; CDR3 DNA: TGTGCCAGCACCGACAGGGGGAGTCTTCAGCCCCAGCATTTT; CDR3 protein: CASTDRGSLQPQHF
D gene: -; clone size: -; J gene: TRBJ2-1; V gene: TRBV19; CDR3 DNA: TGTGCCAGTAGTATGGACGGGAGTGGCAATGAGCAGTTCTTC; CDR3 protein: CASSMDGSGNEQFF
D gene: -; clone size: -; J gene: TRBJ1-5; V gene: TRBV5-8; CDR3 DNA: TGTGCCAGCAGCTCCCGCGGGACGGGGGAACAAGCCCAGCATTTT; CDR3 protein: CASSSRGTGEQAQHF
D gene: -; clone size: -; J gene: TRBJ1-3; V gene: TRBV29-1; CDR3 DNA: TGCAGCGTAATGGAGGGTGGAAACACCATATATTTT; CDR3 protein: CSVMEGGNTIYF
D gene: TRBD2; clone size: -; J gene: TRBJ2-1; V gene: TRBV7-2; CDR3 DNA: TGTGCCAGCAGCTTAATTAGCGGGATCCATGAGCAGTTCTTC; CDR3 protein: CASSLISGIHEQFF
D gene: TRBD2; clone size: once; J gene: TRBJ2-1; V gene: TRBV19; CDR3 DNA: TGTGCCAGTCGAGGACTAGCGGATAAAAATGAGCAGTTCTTC; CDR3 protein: CASRGLADKNEQFF
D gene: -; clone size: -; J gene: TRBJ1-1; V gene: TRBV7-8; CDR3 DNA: TGTGCCAGCAGCCCGGGTGATCGTCGAGCAACGCGCACTGAAGCTTTCTTT; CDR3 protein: CASSPGDRRATRTEAFF
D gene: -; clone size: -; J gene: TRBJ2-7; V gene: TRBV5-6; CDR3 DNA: TGTGCCAGCACCGGGCAGGCAGGGATCTACGAGCAGTACTTC; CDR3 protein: CASTGQAGIYEQYF